This TCR beta chain comes out of a study of cytomegalovirus exposure and HLA in healthy donors. The primer mix had 60 Vbeta and 13 Jbeta primers. The assay was immunoSEQ multiplex PCR, and TCRdb's table has in-frame clones only and misses some. The top ten hold more than 4% of the sample, which has 150,000 to 200,000 clones, 80% to 90% seen once. Donors counted as nominally healthy when sampled, yet unrecorded immune exposures were likely. The germline V gene has CDR1 SGHVS and CDR2 FQNEAQ. The V end lost 8 bases, the J end lost 0 bases, and 13 bases lay between the germline ends. CDR3 length: 14 amino acids. Whole-study results and caveats: Later on, analysis showed that most CMV-associated TCR beta chains appeared to be HLA-restricted. Owing to their indistinguishability, certain V segments, notably TRBV6-2 and TRBV6-3, were excluded. Clonal expansion was found to be greater in HLA-associated TCR beta chains than in equally common others in a later analysis.

Notes on this clone: What it recognizes is unknown.

The chain recombines TRBV7-8 with TRBJ1-1; D gene unclear. This clonotype was obtained from a girl aged 5 to 17 in good health and CMV-seropositive. The sequencing input was PBMCs. CDR3 protein: CASLGPGLNTEAFF. The CDR3 region has the DNA TGTGCCAGCCTAGGCCCCGGCTTGAACACTGAAGCTTTCTTT.